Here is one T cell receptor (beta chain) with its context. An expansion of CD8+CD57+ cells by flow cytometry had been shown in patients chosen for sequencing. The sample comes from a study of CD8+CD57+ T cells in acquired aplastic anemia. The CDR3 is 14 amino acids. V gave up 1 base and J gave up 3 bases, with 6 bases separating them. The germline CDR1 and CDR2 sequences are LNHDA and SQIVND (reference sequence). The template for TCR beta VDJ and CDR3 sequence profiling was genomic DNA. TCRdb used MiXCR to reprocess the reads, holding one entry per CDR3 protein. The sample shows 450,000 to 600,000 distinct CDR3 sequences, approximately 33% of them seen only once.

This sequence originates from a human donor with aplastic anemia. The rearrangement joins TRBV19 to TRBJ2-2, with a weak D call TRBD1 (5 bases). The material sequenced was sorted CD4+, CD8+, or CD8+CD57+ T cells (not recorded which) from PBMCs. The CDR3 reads CASSIVGDTGELFF. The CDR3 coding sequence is TGTGCCAGTAGTATAGTAGGGGACACCGGGGAGCTGTTTTTT.